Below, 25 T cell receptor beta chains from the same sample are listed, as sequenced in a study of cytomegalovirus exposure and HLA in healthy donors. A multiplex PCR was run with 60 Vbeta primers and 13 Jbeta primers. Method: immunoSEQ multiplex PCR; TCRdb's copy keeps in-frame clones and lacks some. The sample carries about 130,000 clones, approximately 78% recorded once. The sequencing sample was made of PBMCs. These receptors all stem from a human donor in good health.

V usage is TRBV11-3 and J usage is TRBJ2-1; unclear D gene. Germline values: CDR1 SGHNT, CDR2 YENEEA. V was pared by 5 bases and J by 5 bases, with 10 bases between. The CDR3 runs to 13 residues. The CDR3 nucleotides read TGTGCCAGCAGCCTAGTACCTAACAATGAGCAGTTCTTC. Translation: CASSLVPNNEQFF.

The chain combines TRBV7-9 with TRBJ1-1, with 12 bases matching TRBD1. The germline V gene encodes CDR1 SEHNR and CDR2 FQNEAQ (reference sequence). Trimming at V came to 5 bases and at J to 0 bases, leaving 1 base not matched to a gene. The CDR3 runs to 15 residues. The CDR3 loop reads CASSGTGGLNTEAFF. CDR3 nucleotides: TGTGCCAGCAGCGGGACAGGGGGCCTGAACACTGAAGCTTTCTTT.

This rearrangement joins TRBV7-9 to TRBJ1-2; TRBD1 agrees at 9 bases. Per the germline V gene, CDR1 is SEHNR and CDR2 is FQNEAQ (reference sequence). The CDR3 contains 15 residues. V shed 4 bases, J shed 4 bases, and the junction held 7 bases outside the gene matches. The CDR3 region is CASSSWTGATYGYTF. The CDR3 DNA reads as TGTGCCAGCAGCTCCTGGACAGGGGCGACCTATGGCTACACCTTC.

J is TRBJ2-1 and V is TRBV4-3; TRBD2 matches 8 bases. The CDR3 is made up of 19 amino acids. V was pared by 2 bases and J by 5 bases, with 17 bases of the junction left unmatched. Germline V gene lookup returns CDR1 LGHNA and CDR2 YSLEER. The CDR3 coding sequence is TGCGCCAGCAGCCAAAGTGCCTTCGGTTCCCTAGCGGGCCACAATGAGCAGTTCTTC. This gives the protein CASSQSAFGSLAGHNEQFF.

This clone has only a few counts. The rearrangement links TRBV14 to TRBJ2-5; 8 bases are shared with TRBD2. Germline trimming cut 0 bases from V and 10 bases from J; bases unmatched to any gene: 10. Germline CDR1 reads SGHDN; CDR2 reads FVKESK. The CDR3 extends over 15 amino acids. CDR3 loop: CASSQDPGGYAVQYF. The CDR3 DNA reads TGTGCCAGCAGCCAAGATCCGGGGGGGTACGCTGTCCAGTACTTC.

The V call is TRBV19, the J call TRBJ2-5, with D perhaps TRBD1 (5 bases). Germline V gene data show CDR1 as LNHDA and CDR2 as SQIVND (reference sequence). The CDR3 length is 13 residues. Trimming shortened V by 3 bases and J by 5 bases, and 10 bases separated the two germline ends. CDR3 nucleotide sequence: TGTGCCAGTAGTATTGAACCAGGGGAGACCCAGTACTTC. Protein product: CASSIEPGETQYF.

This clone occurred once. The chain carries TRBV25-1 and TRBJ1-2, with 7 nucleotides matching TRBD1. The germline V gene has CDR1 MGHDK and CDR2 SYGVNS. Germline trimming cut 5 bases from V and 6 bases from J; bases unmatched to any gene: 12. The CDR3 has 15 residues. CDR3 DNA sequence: TGTGCCAGCAGTTGGGGCAGGGGGTCTTATGATGGCTACACCTTC. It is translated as CASSWGRGSYDGYTF.

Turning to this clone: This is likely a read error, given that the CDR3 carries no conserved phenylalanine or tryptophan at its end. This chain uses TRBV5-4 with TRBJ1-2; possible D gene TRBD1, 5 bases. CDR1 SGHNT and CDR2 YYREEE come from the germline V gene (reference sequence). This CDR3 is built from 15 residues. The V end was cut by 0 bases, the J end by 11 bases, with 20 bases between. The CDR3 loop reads CASSLAGLGGYGYTL. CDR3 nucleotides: TGTGCCAGCAGCTTGGCAGGCCTGGGGGGTTACGGGTACACCCTC.

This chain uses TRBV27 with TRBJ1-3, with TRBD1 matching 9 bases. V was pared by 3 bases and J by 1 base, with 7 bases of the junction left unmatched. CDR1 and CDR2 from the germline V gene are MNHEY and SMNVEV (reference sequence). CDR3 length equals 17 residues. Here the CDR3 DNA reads TGTGCCAGCAGTTTGAGGTGGGACAGGGCTTCTGGAAACACCATATATTTT. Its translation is CASSLRWDRASGNTIYF.

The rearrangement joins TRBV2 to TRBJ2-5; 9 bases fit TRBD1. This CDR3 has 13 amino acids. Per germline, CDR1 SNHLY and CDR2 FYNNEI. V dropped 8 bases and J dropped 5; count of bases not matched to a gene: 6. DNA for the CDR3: TGTGCCAGCGGACAGGGGCTAGGGGAGACCCAGTACTTC. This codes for CASGQGLGETQYF.

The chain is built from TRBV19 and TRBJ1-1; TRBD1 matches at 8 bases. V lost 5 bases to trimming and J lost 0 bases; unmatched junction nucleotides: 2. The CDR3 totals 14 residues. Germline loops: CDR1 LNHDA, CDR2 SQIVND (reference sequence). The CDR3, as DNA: TGTGCCAGTAGTCACAGGGGGATGAACACTGAAGCTTTCTTT. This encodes CASSHRGMNTEAFF.

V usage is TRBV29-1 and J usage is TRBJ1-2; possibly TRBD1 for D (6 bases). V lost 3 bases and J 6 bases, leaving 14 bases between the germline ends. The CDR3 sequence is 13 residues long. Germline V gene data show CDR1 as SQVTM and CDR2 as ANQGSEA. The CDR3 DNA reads TGCAGCGTTGAGGGGGCGCCGGGCGATGGCTACACCTTC. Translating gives CSVEGAPGDGYTF. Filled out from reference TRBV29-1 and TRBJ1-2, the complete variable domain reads SAVISQKPSRDICQRGTSLTIQCQVDSQVTMMFWYRQQPGQSLTLIATANQGSEATYESGFVIDKFPISRPNLTFSTLTVSNMSPEDSSIYLCSVEGAPGDGYTFGSGTRLTVV.

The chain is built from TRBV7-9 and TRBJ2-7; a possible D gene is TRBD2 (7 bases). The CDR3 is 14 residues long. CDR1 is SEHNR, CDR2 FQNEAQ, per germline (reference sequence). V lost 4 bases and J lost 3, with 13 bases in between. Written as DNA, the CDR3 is TGTGCCAGCAGCTCGGGGGGCCCCTACTACGAGCAGTACTTC. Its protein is CASSSGGPYYEQYF.

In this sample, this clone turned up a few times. CDR3 region: CASSPFGRDRQETQYF. The CDR3 bases are TGTGCCAGCAGTCCATTTGGCCGGGACAGACAAGAGACCCAGTACTTC. This sequence joins TRBV27 and TRBJ2-5; 7 bases are a match to TRBD1. V was pared by 5 bases and J by 2 bases, with 11 bases of the junction left unmatched. Germline V gives CDR1 MNHEY, CDR2 SMNVEV (reference sequence). This CDR3 region has 16 residues.

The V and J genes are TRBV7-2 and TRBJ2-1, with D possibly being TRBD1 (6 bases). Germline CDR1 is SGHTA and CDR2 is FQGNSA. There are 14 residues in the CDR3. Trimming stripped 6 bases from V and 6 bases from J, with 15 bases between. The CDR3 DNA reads TGTGCCAGCAGTCAGGGGCTCCAACCCAATGAGCAGTTCTTC. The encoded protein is CASSQGLQPNEQFF.

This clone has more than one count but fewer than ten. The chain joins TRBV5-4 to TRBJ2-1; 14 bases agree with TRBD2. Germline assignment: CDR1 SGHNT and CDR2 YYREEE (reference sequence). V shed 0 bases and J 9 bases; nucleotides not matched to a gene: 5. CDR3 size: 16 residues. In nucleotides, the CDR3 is TGTGCCAGCAGCTTGGGGGGACTAGCGGGGGAGGGTGAGCAGTTCTTC. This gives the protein CASSLGGLAGEGEQFF.

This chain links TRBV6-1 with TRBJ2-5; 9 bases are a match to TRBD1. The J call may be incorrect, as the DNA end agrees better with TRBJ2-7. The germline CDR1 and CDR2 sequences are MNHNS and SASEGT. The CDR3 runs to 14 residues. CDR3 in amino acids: CASSARDRDGEQYF. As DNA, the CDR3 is TGTGCCAGCAGTGCGAGGGACAGGGATGGCGAGCAGTACTTC.

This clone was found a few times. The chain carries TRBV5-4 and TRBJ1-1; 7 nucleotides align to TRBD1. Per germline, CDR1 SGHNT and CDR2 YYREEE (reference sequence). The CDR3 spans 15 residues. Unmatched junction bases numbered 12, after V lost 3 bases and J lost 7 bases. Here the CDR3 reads CASSSAMEQGSEAFF. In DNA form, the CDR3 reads TGTGCCAGCAGCTCCGCGATGGAACAGGGGAGTGAAGCTTTCTTT.

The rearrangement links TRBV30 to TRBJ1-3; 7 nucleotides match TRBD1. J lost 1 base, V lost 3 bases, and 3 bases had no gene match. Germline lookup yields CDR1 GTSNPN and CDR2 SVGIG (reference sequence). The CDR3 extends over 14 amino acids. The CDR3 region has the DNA TGTGCCTGGAGGCAGGGACAGTCTGGAAACACCATATATTTT. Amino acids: CAWRQGQSGNTIYF.

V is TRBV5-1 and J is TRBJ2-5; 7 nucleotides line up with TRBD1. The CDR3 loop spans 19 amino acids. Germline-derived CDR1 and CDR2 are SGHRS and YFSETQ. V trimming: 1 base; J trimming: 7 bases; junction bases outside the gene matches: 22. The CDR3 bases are TGCGCCAGCAGCTTGCTGGGGGCACGACACTTGCAGGGGGACGGGACCCAGTACTTC. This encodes CASSLLGARHLQGDGTQYF.

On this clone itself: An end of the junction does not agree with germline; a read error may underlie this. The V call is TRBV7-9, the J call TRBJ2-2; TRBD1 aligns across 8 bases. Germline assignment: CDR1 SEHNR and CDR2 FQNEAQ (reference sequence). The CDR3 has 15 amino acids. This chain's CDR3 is CSSSSDRASTGELFF. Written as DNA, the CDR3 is TGTTCCAGCAGCTCGGACAGGGCTTCCACCGGGGAGCTGTTTTTT.

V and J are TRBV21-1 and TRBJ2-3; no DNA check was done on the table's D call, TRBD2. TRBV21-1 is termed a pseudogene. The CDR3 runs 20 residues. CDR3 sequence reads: CASSKESSGRTGSGTDTQYF. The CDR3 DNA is TGTGCCAGCAGCAAAGAATCTAGCGGGAGGACCGGCAGTGGCACAGATACGCAGTATTTT.

CDR3 DNA: TGTGCCAGTAGTTCAGGGCGCTGGGGCACCGGGGAGCTGTTTTTT. Translating it yields CASSSGRWGTGELFF. The chain links TRBV19 to TRBJ2-2; D might be TRBD1 (5 bases). The length of the CDR3 is 15 residues. Germline V lookup: CDR1 LNHDA, CDR2 SQIVND (reference sequence). V shed 5 bases and J shed 4 bases, with 14 bases lying between them.

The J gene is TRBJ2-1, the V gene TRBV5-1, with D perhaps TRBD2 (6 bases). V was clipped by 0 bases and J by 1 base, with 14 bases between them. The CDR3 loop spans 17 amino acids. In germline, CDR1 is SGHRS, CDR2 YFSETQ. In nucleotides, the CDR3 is TGCGCCAGCAGCTTGGGGCGTGGGAGGCGATCCTACAATGAGCAGTTCTTC. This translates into CASSLGRGRRSYNEQFF.

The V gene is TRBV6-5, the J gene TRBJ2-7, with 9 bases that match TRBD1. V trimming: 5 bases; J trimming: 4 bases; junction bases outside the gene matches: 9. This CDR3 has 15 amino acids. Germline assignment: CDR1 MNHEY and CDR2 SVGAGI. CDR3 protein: CASSHQTGGVYEQYF. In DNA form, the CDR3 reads TGTGCCAGCAGTCACCAAACAGGGGGCGTATACGAGCAGTACTTC.